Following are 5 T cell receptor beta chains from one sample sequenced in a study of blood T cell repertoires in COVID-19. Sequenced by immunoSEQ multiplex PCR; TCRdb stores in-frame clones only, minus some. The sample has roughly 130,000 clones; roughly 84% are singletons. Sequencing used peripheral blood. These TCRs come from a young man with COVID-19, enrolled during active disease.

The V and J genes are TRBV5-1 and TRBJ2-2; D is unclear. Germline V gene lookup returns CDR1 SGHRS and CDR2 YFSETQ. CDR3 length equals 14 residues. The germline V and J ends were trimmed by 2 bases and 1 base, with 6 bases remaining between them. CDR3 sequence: CASSFNGNTGELFF. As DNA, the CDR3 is TGCGCCAGCAGCTTCAACGGGAACACCGGGGAGCTGTTTTTT. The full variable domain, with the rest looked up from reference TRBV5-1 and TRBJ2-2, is KAGVTQTPRYLIKTRGQQVTLSCSPISGHRSVSWYQQTPGQGLQFLFEYFSETQRNKGNFPGRFSGRQFSNSRSEMNVSTLELGDSALYLCASSFNGNTGELFFGEGSRLTVL.

Here the CDR3 reads CASSYSAGGAEQYF. Written as DNA, the CDR3 is TGTGCCAGCAGTTACTCGGCGGGAGGTGCCGAGCAGTACTTC. The chain couples TRBV6-5 to TRBJ2-7, with TRBD2 matching over 8 bases. The V segment lost 0 bases and the J segment 6 bases; nucleotides outside the gene matches: 4. This CDR3 contains 14 residues. CDR1 is MNHEY and CDR2 is SVGAGI in the germline V gene.

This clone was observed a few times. CDR3 sequence (DNA): TGTGCCAGCAGCGAGTGGGAGACCGGGGAGCTGTTTTTT. Amino acids: CASSEWETGELFF. The genes are TRBV6-5 and TRBJ2-2, with D perhaps matching TRBD2 (5 bases). The V end was cut by 6 bases, the J end by 5 bases, with 10 bases between. The CDR3 length is 13 residues. Germline loops: CDR1 MNHEY, CDR2 SVGAGI.

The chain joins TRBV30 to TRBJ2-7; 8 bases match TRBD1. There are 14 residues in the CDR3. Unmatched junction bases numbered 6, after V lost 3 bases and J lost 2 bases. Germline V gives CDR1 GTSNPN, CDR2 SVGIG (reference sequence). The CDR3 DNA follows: TGTGCCTGGAGCCTGGGACAGGAACCCTACGAGCAGTACTTC. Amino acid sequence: CAWSLGQEPYEQYF. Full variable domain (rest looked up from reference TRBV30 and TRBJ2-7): SQTIHQWPATLVQPVGSPLSLECTVEGTSNPNLYWYRQAAGRGLQLLFYSVGIGQISSEVPQNLSASRPQDRQFILSSKKLLLSDSGFYLCAWSLGQEPYEQYFGPGTRLTVT.

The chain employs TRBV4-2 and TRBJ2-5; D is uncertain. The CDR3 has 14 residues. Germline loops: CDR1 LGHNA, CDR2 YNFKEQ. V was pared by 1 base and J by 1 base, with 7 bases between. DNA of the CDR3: TGTGCCAGCAGCCAAGGGGCCCTCCAAGAGACCCAGTACTTC. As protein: CASSQGALQETQYF.